The text below deals with one T cell receptor (beta chain). Extraction of RNA preceded its reverse transcription into cDNA, which served as the sequencing template. TCRdb's copy holds only in-frame clones and misses some; the assay was immunoSEQ multiplex PCR. This table has approximately 150,000 clones, 55% to 65% appearing once. This CDR3 has 14 residues. Trimming removed 0 bases at V and 7 bases at J, with 12 bases between. Per germline, CDR1 ENHRY and CDR2 SYGVKD. The data stem from a study of CD8+ T cells in alopecia areata. The receptor's source is a human donor in good health. The chain carries TRBV10-3 and TRBJ1-2; the D is unclear. Material for sequencing was CD4+ T cells sorted from blood. CDR3 residues: CAISESSVVGGYTF. The DNA for the CDR3 is TGTGCCATCAGTGAGTCGAGCGTTGTGGGTGGCTACACCTTC.